One sample yielded the 24 T cell receptor beta chains listed below, sequenced in a study of cytomegalovirus exposure and HLA in healthy donors. Vbeta (60) and Jbeta (13) primers were used in the PCR. Measured with immunoSEQ multiplex PCR; TCRdb has only the in-frame clones, and not every one. The sample spans about 33,000 clones; the ten largest clones claim around 4.2%. Source material: PBMCs. Every receptor here comes from a woman in her forties in good health and CMV-seropositive.

The chain is built from TRBV7-3 and TRBJ1-1; D is undetermined. Trimming cost V 5 bases and J 0 bases, with 7 bases left between them. Germline values: CDR1 SGHTA, CDR2 FQGTGA. This CDR3 is built from 13 residues. CDR3 amino acids: CASSRNLNTEAFF. DNA for the CDR3: TGTGCCAGCAGCCGCAACTTGAACACTGAAGCTTTCTTT.

The chain combines TRBV19 with TRBJ2-1; 8 nucleotides align to TRBD2. The CDR3 has 15 amino acids. V trimming: 7 bases; J trimming: 2 bases; junction bases outside the gene matches: 7. The V gene's germline CDR1 is LNHDA and CDR2 SQIVND (reference sequence). CDR3 nucleotides: TGTGCCAGTAATCCCACGGGAGGGCCCTACAATGAGCAGTTCTTC. Protein: CASNPTGGPYNEQFF. Based on the CDR3 plus reference TRBV19 and TRBJ2-1, the full variable domain is DGGITQSPKYLFRKEGQNVTLSCEQNLNHDAMYWYRQDPGQGLRLIYYSQIVNDFQKGDIAEGYSVSREKKESFPLTVTSAQKNPTAFYLCASNPTGGPYNEQFFGPGTRLTVL.

The chain uses TRBV23-1 and TRBJ1-5, with 9 bases aligning to TRBD1. TRBV23-1 qualifies as an ORF whose function is uncertain. Losses at the gene ends were 4 bases for V and 1 base for J; bases not matched to a gene: 5. CDR3 length equals 16 residues. CDR3 loop: CASSPPTGGSNQPQHF. CDR3 bases: TGCGCCAGCAGTCCCCCAACAGGGGGCAGCAATCAGCCCCAGCATTTT.

The chain has TRBV6-1 and TRBJ1-5; 9 bases align to TRBD1. Germline-derived CDR1 and CDR2 are MNHNS and SASEGT. V dropped 6 bases and J dropped 7; count of bases not matched to a gene: 10. This CDR3 contains 15 residues. The CDR3 coding sequence is TGTGCCAGCAGCGTGGACAGGGGCGATGGGCAGCCCCAGCATTTT. Its protein is CASSVDRGDGQPQHF.

The V gene is TRBV6-5, the J gene TRBJ2-5; 8 bases agree with TRBD2. This CDR3 region has 12 residues. Looked up from germline, CDR1 is MNHEY and CDR2 is SVGAGI. V shed 8 bases, J shed 7 bases, and the junction held 6 bases outside the gene matches. DNA for the CDR3: TGTGCCAGCTCGGGAGGGTCTGGGACCCAGTACTTC. This codes for CASSGGSGTQYF.

This rearrangement joins TRBV19 to TRBJ2-2; D is perhaps TRBD1 (5 bases). The CDR3 sequence is 13 residues long. Germline assignment: CDR1 LNHDA and CDR2 SQIVND (reference sequence). Trimming took off 2 bases at V and 6 bases at J, with 7 bases between the two ends. The chain's CDR3 is CASSIPRAGELFF. CDR3 coding DNA: TGTGCCAGTAGTATACCCAGGGCCGGGGAGCTGTTTTTT.

The chain links TRBV27 to TRBJ1-1; weak D call: TRBD1 (6 bases). CDR1 is MNHEY, CDR2 SMNVEV, per germline (reference sequence). The CDR3 has 14 amino acids. V was trimmed by 8 bases and J by 3 bases, leaving 16 bases between them. For the CDR3, the DNA is TGTGCCAGCGGCCGGTTTGCAGGGGACACTGAAGCTTTCTTT. Translated: CASGRFAGDTEAFF.

The V and J genes are TRBV30 and TRBJ2-3; D possibly corresponds to TRBD2 (6 bases). CDR3 size: 15 residues. Trimming removed 1 base at V and 0 bases at J, with 11 bases between. Germline lookup yields CDR1 GTSNPN and CDR2 SVGIG (reference sequence). The CDR3 loop is CAWSGLARSTDTQYF. The CDR3 DNA follows: TGTGCCTGGAGTGGGCTAGCGCGAAGCACAGATACGCAGTATTTT.

The rearrangement links TRBV5-6 to TRBJ2-5, with D uncertain. Trimming left V 0 bases short and J 5 bases short, with 8 bases between. The germline V gene encodes CDR1 SGHDT and CDR2 YYEEEE. CDR3 length: 13 residues. Here the CDR3 reads CASSLDPTETQYF. The DNA for the CDR3 is TGTGCCAGCAGCTTGGACCCCACTGAGACCCAGTACTTC. The whole variable domain, remainder taken from reference TRBV5-6 and TRBJ2-5, is DAGVTQSPTHLIKTRGQQVTLRCSPKSGHDTVSWYQQALGQGPQFIFQYYEEEERQRGNFPDRFSGHQFPNYSSELNVNALLLGDSALYLCASSLDPTETQYFGPGTRLLVL.

Here the CDR3 reads CASSQDPLRELADTQYF. The CDR3 bases are TGCGCCAGCAGCCAGGACCCCTTGCGGGAGTTGGCAGATACGCAGTATTTT. The rearrangement links TRBV4-3 to TRBJ2-3, with 7 bases matching TRBD2. The V gene end was trimmed by 3 bases and the J gene end by 4 bases; junction bases not matched to a gene: 13. The germline V gene encodes CDR1 LGHNA and CDR2 YSLEER. The CDR3 runs 17 residues.

The rearrangement uses TRBV29-1 and TRBJ2-3; the D gene is possibly TRBD2 (5 bases). The CDR3 spans 13 residues. The V end was cut by 4 bases, the J end by 1 base, with 9 bases between. Germline assignment: CDR1 SQVTM and CDR2 ANQGSEA. The CDR3 nucleotides read TGCAGCGTTGCAGAACTAGGCACAGATACGCAGTATTTT. The encoded protein is CSVAELGTDTQYF.

V is TRBV18 and J is TRBJ1-1; 8 bases agree with TRBD1. This CDR3 has 16 residues. J was trimmed by 4 bases and V by 5 bases; bases with no gene match: 12. In germline, CDR1 is KGHSH, CDR2 LQKENI. CDR3 bases: TGTGCCAGCTCAAAGACACAGGGGGGTGTCGGCACTGAAGCTTTCTTT. Translating it yields CASSKTQGGVGTEAFF.

The CDR3 nucleotides read TGCGCCAGCACCTCGACGGGGGGATACAATGAGCAGTTCTTC. Its protein product is CASTSTGGYNEQFF. The gene calls are TRBV5-1 and TRBJ2-1, with TRBD2 identical over 7 bases. V shed 6 bases, J shed 4 bases, and the junction held 7 bases outside the gene matches. CDR1 and CDR2 from the germline V gene are SGHRS and YFSETQ. This CDR3 is built from 14 residues.

The chain links TRBV29-1 to TRBJ2-5; the match to TRBD1 covers 7 bases. CDR3 length equals 14 residues. Trimming took 6 bases from V and 1 from J; bases not matched to a gene: 8. The germline CDR1 and CDR2 sequences are SQVTM and ANQGSEA. The CDR3 bases are TGCAGCGTCAACATTCAGGGGGTCCAAGAGACCCAGTACTTC. Translating it yields CSVNIQGVQETQYF.

The V call is TRBV5-1, the J call TRBJ2-7; D possibly corresponds to TRBD2 (6 bases). Germline loops: CDR1 SGHRS, CDR2 YFSETQ. The CDR3 sequence is 14 residues long. V shed 0 bases and J shed 2 bases, with 9 bases lying between them. CDR3 bases: TGCGCCAGCAGCTTGGGGGGGGTTGCCTACGAGCAGTACTTC. This codes for CASSLGGVAYEQYF. Full variable domain (remainder filled in from reference TRBV5-1 and TRBJ2-7): KAGVTQTPRYLIKTRGQQVTLSCSPISGHRSVSWYQQTPGQGLQFLFEYFSETQRNKGNFPGRFSGRQFSNSRSEMNVSTLELGDSALYLCASSLGGVAYEQYFGPGTRLTVT.

The chain couples TRBV30 to TRBJ2-7; D might be TRBD2 (6 bases). Trimming took off 8 bases at V and 0 bases at J, with 11 bases between the two ends. CDR3 length: 12 amino acids. Germline loops: CDR1 GTSNPN, CDR2 SVGIG (reference sequence). The CDR3 nucleotides are TGTGCCCTGGGGGGTTACTCCTACGAGCAGTACTTC. Amino acids: CALGGYSYEQYF.

This chain links TRBV7-9 with TRBJ2-7, with D tentatively TRBD2 (6 bases). Trimming took off 5 bases at V and 3 bases at J, with 14 bases between the two ends. CDR1 is SEHNR and CDR2 is FQNEAQ in the germline V gene (reference sequence). The CDR3 extends over 14 amino acids. CDR3 nucleotide sequence: TGTGCCAGCAGCCCCCCGGGGGTCCACTACGAGCAGTACTTC. This codes for CASSPPGVHYEQYF.

DNA for the CDR3: TGTGCCAGCACCCGTACAACGGGGAATGAGCAGTTCTTC. Protein: CASTRTTGNEQFF. The chain recombines TRBV27 with TRBJ2-1, with D possibly TRBD2 on 5 matching bases. Germline assignment: CDR1 MNHEY and CDR2 SMNVEV (reference sequence). The CDR3 is 13 residues long. V was pared by 7 bases and J by 7 bases, with 14 bases between.

The chain combines TRBV7-3 with TRBJ2-3; 9 bases line up with TRBD2. The CDR3 spans 17 residues. Germline V gene sequence: CDR1 SGHTA, CDR2 FQGTGA. J gave up 4 bases and V 3 bases, and 11 bases lay outside the gene matches. CDR3: CASSLWGLAGGADTQYF. The CDR3 DNA reads as TGTGCCAGCAGCTTGTGGGGACTAGCCGGAGGGGCAGATACGCAGTATTTT.

V is TRBV30 and J is TRBJ2-2; possibly TRBD2 for D (5 bases). Looked up from germline, CDR1 is GTSNPN and CDR2 is SVGIG (reference sequence). The ends were cut back, 1 base at V and 5 bases at J, with 8 bases in the middle. CDR3 length equals 13 residues. The CDR3 loop reads CAWSGRVTGELFF. The CDR3 nucleotides read TGTGCCTGGAGTGGGCGGGTTACCGGGGAGCTGTTTTTT.

The CDR3 region is CASSGTSGSYEQYF. The CDR3 DNA reads TGTGCCAGCTCGGGGACTAGCGGGAGTTACGAGCAGTACTTC. V is TRBV18 and J is TRBJ2-7, with 14 bases that match TRBD2. V dropped 6 bases and J dropped 4; count of bases not matched to a gene: 2. Germline values: CDR1 KGHSH, CDR2 LQKENI. The CDR3 is made up of 14 amino acids.

J is TRBJ1-5 and V is TRBV11-2; the D is unclear. The CDR3 has 13 amino acids. The germline V gene has CDR1 SGHAT and CDR2 FQNNGV. V gave up 4 bases and J gave up 3 bases, with 7 bases separating them. CDR3 nucleotide sequence: TGTGCCAGCAGCTGGGCCTACAATCAGCCCCAGCATTTT. Protein: CASSWAYNQPQHF.

The chain joins TRBV28 to TRBJ2-3; D possibly corresponds to TRBD2 (5 bases). CDR1 is MDHEN and CDR2 is SYDVKM in the germline V gene. CDR3 size: 15 residues. Trimming stripped 3 bases from V and 4 bases from J, with 14 bases between. The CDR3 is CASSLSYSGADTQYF. In nucleotides, the CDR3 is TGTGCCAGCAGTTTGTCGTACAGCGGAGCAGATACGCAGTATTTT.

V usage is TRBV10-3 and J usage is TRBJ2-5, with D possibly being TRBD1 (5 bases). CDR3 length: 13 amino acids. Germline V gives CDR1 ENHRY, CDR2 SYGVKD. The V gene lost 4 bases and the J gene lost 4 bases, with 10 bases spanning the gap. CDR3 loop: CAISGGAGETQYF. Here the CDR3 DNA reads TGTGCCATCAGTGGTGGGGCAGGAGAGACCCAGTACTTC.